This T cell receptor (beta chain) emerged from a study of CD8 T cells in ankylosing spondylitis. Study-wide points: Peripheral blood held disease-linked clones only at relatively low frequency, and these were CD8+. Ankylosing spondylitis blood seemed to carry a telltale TCR beta motif made of several highly homologous variants.

The CDR3 contains 13 residues. The germline CDR1 and CDR2 sequences are DFQATT and SNEGSKA (reference sequence). Germline trimming cut 6 bases from V and 1 base from J; bases unmatched to any gene: 5. The sample holds many counts of this clonotype. The target antigen is unknown. From the 5' RACE reads, TCRdb called clonotypes with MiXCR, one entry per CDR3 protein. The sample has around 890,000 distinct CDR3 sequences; roughly 10% are singletons. Sequenced material: blood, either unsorted or a sorted T cell fraction (not recorded which). This clonotype was sampled from a male donor with ankylosing spondylitis. The chain combines TRBV20-1 with TRBJ1-1, with 7 bases matching TRBD1. CDR3 sequence: CSASGQTNTEAFF. The CDR3, as DNA: TGCAGTGCCTCGGGACAGACGAACACTGAAGCTTTCTTT.